A selection of T cell receptor beta chains follows, all from one sample in a study of identical twins. TCRdb independently ran MiXCR on the 5' RACE reads; one entry per CDR3 protein. The data show just under 650,000 distinct CDR3 sequences, under 8.5% seen once. The same sample was also studied in work on yellow fever vaccine responses in identical twins.

Sequenced input: PBMCs. Receptors originate from a woman younger than 35 in good health. Both conserved end residues are part of each CDR3. A D gene is named only where the DNA matches it firmly. Only some rows state a clone size, as once, few, many or a class for expanded clones.

j_gene,d_gene,abundance,v_gene,CDR3aa,CDR3nt
TRBJ1-3,NA,NA,TRBV9,CASSVAWRGSGNTIYF,TGTGCCAGCAGCGTAGCTTGGAGAGGTTCTGGAAACACCATATATTTT
TRBJ1-2,NA,few,TRBV5-5,CASSVRDTANYGYTF,TGTGCCAGCAGCGTCCGGGACACCGCTAACTATGGCTACACCTTC
TRBJ2-7,NA,few,TRBV7-6,CASSSWRNRTAYEQYF,TGTGCCAGCAGCTCTTGGAGGAACAGGACCGCCTACGAGCAGTACTTC
TRBJ2-1,NA,NA,TRBV7-3,CASSPEAALYNEQFF,TGTGCCAGCAGCCCAGAGGCAGCGCTTTACAATGAGCAGTTCTTC
TRBJ2-1,NA,NA,TRBV7-3,CASSPGGGRGNEQFF,TGTGCCAGCAGCCCAGGGGGCGGGAGAGGCAATGAGCAGTTCTTC
TRBJ2-7,TRBD2,few,TRBV29-1,CSVGGLLIYEQYF,TGCAGCGTTGGGGGACTACTGATATACGAGCAGTACTTC
TRBJ2-1,NA,few,TRBV7-9,CASSLGVTGINEQFF,TGTGCCAGCAGCTTAGGGGTAACAGGGATTAATGAGCAGTTCTTC
TRBJ2-5,NA,few,TRBV12-3/TRBV12-4,CASSLTAAGETQYF,TGTGCCAGCAGTCTGACGGCAGCAGGGGAGACCCAGTACTTC
TRBJ2-1,TRBD2,once,TRBV3-1,CACSLGLAGYNEQFF,TGTGCCTGCAGCCTCGGACTAGCGGGGTACAATGAGCAGTTCTTC
TRBJ2-1,TRBD2,many,TRBV29-1,CSVESGLAGTFSYNEQFF,TGCAGCGTTGAATCGGGACTAGCGGGCACCTTCTCCTACAATGAGCAGTTCTTC
TRBJ2-3,NA,few,TRBV6-1,CASSRAASLTDTQYF,TGTGCCAGCTCCAGGGCAGCATCTCTTACAGATACGCAGTATTTT
TRBJ1-1,TRBD1,NA,TRBV25-1,CASSAVKANRGQMNTEAFF,TGTGCCAGCAGTGCAGTTAAGGCGAACAGGGGGCAAATGAACACTGAAGCTTTCTTT
TRBJ2-1,NA,once,TRBV7-6,CASSGNREYRVNEQFF,TGTGCCAGCAGCGGAAACAGGGAGTATAGGGTCAATGAGCAGTTCTTC
TRBJ2-1,TRBD2,few,TRBV7-3,CASSLEAGAHNEQFF,TGTGCCAGCAGCTTAGAAGCGGGAGCCCACAATGAGCAGTTCTTC
TRBJ2-5,NA,many,TRBV7-3,CASSPLGVETQYF,TGTGCCAGCAGCCCCCTCGGCGTTGAGACCCAGTACTTC
TRBJ1-1,NA,many,TRBV9,CASSVPQGSVEAFF,TGTGCCAGCAGCGTACCACAGGGTTCGGTTGAAGCTTTCTTT
TRBJ2-3,TRBD2,few,TRBV4-1,CASSSRPPGGDFADTQYF,TGCGCCAGCAGCTCCCGCCCGCCGGGGGGGGATTTCGCAGATACGCAGTATTTT
TRBJ2-3,NA,many,TRBV10-2,CASSDFWDSTDTQYF,TGCGCCAGCAGTGATTTTTGGGATAGCACAGATACGCAGTATTTT
TRBJ2-3,NA,few,TRBV5-1,CASSPEGSPDTQYF,TGCGCCAGCAGCCCGGAGGGATCTCCAGATACGCAGTATTTT
TRBJ2-5,TRBD1,few,TRBV20-1,CSARAGTGEETQYF,TGCAGTGCTAGAGCCGGGACAGGGGAAGAGACCCAGTACTTC
TRBJ1-2,NA,NA,TRBV12-3/TRBV12-4,CASSVTRAGHGYTF,TGTGCCAGCAGCGTTACCCGGGCGGGACATGGCTACACCTTC
TRBJ2-5,TRBD1,few,TRBV12-3/TRBV12-4,CASSSLTGEETQYF,TGTGCCAGCAGTTCCCTTACAGGGGAAGAGACCCAGTACTTC
TRBJ2-1,TRBD2,many,TRBV20-1,CSAHSGGASNEQFF,TGCAGTGCACATAGCGGGGGGGCCTCCAATGAGCAGTTCTTC
TRBJ2-1,TRBD2,few,TRBV9,CASSSRLGTSAGMNEQFF,TGTGCCAGCAGCTCCAGGCTCGGGACTAGCGCGGGTATGAATGAGCAGTTCTTC
TRBJ2-5,NA,NA,TRBV10-3,CAIGAGWETQYF,TGTGCCATCGGGGCGGGGTGGGAGACCCAGTACTTC
TRBJ1-1,NA,NA,TRBV7-8,CASSPTARTEAFF,TGTGCCAGCAGCCCCACGGCTCGAACTGAAGCTTTCTTT
TRBJ1-1,NA,NA,TRBV20-1,CSVWGVMNTEAFF,TGCAGTGTATGGGGGGTGATGAACACTGAAGCTTTCTTT
TRBJ2-5,NA,NA,TRBV20-1,CSAPRNQETQYF,TGCAGTGCTCCCCGTAACCAAGAGACCCAGTACTTC
TRBJ2-3,TRBD1,NA,TRBV2,CASSGDRGRDTQYF,TGTGCCAGCAGCGGGGACAGGGGGAGAGATACGCAGTATTTT